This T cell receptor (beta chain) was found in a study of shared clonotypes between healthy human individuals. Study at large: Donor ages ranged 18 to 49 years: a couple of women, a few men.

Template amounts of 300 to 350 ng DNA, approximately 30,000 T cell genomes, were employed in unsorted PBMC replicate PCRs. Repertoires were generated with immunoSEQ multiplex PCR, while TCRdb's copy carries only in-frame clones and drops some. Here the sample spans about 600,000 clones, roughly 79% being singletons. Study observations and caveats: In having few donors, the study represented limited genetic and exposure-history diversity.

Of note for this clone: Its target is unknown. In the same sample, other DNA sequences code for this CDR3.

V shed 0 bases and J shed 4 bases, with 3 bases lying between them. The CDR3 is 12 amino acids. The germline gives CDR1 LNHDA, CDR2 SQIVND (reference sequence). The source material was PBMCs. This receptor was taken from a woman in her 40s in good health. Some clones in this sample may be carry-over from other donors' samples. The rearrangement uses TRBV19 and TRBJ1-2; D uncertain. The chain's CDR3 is CASSIDRYGYTF. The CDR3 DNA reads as TGTGCCAGTAGTATAGATCGCTATGGCTACACCTTC.